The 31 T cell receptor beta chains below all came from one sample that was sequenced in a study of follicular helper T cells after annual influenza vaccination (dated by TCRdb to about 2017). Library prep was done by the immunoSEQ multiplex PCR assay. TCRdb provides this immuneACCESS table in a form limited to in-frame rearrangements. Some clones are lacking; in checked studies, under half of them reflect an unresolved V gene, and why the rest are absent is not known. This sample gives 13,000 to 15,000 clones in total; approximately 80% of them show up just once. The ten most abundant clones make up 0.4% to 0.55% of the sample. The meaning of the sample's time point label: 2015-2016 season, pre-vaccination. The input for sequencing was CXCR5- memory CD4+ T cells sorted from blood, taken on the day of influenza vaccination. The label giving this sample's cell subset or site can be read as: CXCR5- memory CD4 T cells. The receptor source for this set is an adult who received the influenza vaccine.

The CDR3: CASSPTPFVGSYQPQHF. The CDR3, as DNA: TGTGCCAGTAGTCCGACCCCGTTTGTGGGGTCGTATCAGCCCCAGCATTTT. The J gene is TRBJ1-5, the V gene TRBV19, with D uncertain. Between the trimmed V and J ends, which lost 5 bases and 5 bases, there was a span of 22 bases. Germline values: CDR1 LNHDA, CDR2 SQIVND (reference sequence). CDR3 length: 17 amino acids.

The CDR3 protein is CSAQDLDQPQHF. The DNA for the CDR3 is TGCAGCGCCCAGGACCTAGATCAGCCCCAGCATTTT. The chain couples TRBV29-1 to TRBJ1-5, with D unresolved. Germline V gene sequence: CDR1 SQVTM, CDR2 ANQGSEA. The V end was cut by 7 bases, the J end by 5 bases, with 12 bases between. This CDR3 has 12 residues.

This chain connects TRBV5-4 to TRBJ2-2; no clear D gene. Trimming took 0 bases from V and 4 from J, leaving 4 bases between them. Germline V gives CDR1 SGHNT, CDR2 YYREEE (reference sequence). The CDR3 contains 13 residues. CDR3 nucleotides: TGTGCCAGCAGCTTGGACAGCACCGGGGAGCTGTTTTTT. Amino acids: CASSLDSTGELFF.

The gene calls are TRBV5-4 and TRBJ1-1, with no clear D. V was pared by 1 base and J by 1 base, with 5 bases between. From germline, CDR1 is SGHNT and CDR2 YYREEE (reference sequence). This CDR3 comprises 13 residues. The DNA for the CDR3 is TGTGCCAGCAGCTTGCCAGGGAACACTGAAGCTTTCTTT. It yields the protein CASSLPGNTEAFF.

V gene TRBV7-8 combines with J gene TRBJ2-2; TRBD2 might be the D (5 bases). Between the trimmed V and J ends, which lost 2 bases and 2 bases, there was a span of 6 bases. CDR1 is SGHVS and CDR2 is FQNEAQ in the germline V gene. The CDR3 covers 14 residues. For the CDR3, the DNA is TGTGCCAGCAGCTTAAGCGGCAACACCGGGGAGCTGTTTTTT. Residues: CASSLSGNTGELFF.

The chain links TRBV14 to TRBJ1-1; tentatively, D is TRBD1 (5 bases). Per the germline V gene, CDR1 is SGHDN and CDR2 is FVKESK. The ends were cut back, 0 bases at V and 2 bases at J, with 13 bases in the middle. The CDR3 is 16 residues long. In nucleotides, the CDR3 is TGTGCCAGCAGCCAAGATCTAGGCAGGGTAAACACTGAAGCTTTCTTT. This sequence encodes CASSQDLGRVNTEAFF. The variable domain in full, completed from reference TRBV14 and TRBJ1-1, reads EAGVTQFPSHSVIEKGQTVTLRCDPISGHDNLYWYRRVMGKEIKFLLHFVKESKQDESGMPNNRFLAERTGGTYSTLKVQPAELEDSGVYFCASSQDLGRVNTEAFFGQGTRLTVV.

The CDR3: CASSYQRLANYGYTF. The CDR3 region has the DNA TGTGCCAGCAGCTATCAACGGTTAGCTAACTATGGCTACACCTTC. V usage is TRBV7-2 and J usage is TRBJ1-2, with D uncertain. Trimming cost V 4 bases and J 0 bases, with 12 bases left between them. CDR3 size: 15 residues. Germline loops: CDR1 SGHTA, CDR2 FQGNSA.

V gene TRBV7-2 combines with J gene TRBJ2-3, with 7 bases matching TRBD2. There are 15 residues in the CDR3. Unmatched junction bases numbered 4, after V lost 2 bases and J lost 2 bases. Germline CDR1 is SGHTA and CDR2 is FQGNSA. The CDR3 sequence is CASSLTRGYTDTQYF. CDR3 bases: TGTGCCAGCAGCTTAACGCGGGGGTACACAGATACGCAGTATTTT.

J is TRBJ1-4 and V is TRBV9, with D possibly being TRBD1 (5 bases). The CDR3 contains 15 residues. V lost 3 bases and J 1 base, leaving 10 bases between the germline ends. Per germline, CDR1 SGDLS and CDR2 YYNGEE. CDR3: CASSGQPETNEKLFF. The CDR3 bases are TGTGCCAGCAGCGGACAGCCCGAAACTAATGAAAAACTGTTTTTT. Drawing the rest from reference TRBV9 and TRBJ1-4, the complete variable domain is DSGVTQTPKHLITATGQRVTLRCSPRSGDLSVYWYQQSLDQGLQFLIQYYNGEERAKGNILERFSAQQFPDLHSELNLSSLELGDSALYFCASSGQPETNEKLFFGSGTQLSVL.

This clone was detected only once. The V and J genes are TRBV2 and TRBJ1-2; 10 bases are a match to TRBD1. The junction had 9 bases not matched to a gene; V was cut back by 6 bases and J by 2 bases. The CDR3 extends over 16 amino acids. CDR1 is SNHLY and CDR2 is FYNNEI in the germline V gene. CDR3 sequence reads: CASRGDRGPANYGYTF. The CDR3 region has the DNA TGTGCCAGCAGAGGTGACAGGGGGCCGGCCAACTATGGCTACACCTTC.

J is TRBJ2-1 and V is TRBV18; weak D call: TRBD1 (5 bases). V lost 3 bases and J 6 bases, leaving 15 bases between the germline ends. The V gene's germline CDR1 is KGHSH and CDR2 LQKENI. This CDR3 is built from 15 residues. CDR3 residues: CASSPILQRGNEQFF. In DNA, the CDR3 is TGTGCCAGCTCACCCATTTTACAAAGGGGCAATGAGCAGTTCTTC. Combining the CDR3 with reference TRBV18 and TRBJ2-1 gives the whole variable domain NAGVMQNPRHLVRRRGQEARLRCSPMKGHSHVYWYRQLPEEGLKFMVYLQKENIIDESGMPKERFSAEFPKEGPSILRIQQVVRGDSAAYFCASSPILQRGNEQFFGPGTRLTVL.

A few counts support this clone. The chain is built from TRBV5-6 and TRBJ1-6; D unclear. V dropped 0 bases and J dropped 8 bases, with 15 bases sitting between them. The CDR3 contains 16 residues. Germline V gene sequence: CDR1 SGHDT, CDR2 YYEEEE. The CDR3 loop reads CASSLAGAPQDSPLHF. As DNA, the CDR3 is TGTGCCAGCAGCTTGGCCGGTGCCCCTCAGGATTCACCCCTCCACTTT.

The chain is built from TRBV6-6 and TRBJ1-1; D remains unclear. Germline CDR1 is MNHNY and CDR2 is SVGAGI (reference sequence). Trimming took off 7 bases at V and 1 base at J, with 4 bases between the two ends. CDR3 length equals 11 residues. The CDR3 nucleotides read TGTGCCAGCACCCAGAACACTGAAGCTTTCTTT. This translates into CASTQNTEAFF.

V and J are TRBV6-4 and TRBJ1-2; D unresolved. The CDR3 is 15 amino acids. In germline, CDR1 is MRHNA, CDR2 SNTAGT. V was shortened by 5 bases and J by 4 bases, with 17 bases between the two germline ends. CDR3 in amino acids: CASSQRHGKTYGYTF. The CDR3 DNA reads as TGTGCCAGCAGTCAACGACACGGAAAGACCTATGGCTACACCTTC.

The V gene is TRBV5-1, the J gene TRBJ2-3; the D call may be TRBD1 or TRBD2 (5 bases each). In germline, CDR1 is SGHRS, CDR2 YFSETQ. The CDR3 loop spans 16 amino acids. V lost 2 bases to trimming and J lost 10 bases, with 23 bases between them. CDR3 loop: CASSFIGTRDFLPQYF. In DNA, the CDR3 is TGCGCCAGCAGCTTCATCGGGACCCGCGATTTCCTTCCGCAGTATTTT.

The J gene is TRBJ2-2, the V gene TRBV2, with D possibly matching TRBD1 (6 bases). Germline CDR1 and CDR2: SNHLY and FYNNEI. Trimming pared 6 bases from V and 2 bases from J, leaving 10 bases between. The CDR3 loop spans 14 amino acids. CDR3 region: CASSYRVNTGELFF. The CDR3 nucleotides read TGTGCCAGCAGCTACAGGGTTAACACCGGGGAGCTGTTTTTT.

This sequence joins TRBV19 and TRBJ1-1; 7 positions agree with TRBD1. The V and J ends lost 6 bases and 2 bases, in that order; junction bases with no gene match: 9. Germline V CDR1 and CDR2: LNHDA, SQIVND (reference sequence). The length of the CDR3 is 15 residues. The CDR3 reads CASRPRDRENTEAFF. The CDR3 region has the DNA TGTGCCAGTAGGCCCCGGGACAGAGAAAACACTGAAGCTTTCTTT.

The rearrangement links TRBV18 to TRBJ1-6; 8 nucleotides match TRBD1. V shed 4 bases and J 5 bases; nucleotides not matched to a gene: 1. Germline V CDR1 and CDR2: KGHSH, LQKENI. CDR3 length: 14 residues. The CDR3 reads CASSQDRDNSPLHF. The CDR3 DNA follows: TGTGCCAGCTCACAGGACAGGGATAATTCACCCCTCCACTTT. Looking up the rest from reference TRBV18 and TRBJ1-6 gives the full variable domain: NAGVMQNPRHLVRRRGQEARLRCSPMKGHSHVYWYRQLPEEGLKFMVYLQKENIIDESGMPKERFSAEFPKEGPSILRIQQVVRGDSAAYFCASSQDRDNSPLHFGNGTRLTVT.

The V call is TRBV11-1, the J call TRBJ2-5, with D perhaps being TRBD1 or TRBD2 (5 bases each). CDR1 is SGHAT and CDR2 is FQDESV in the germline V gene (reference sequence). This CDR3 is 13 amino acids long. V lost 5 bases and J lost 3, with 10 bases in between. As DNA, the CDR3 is TGTGCCAGCAGCCGGGACGTCAAAGAGACCCAGTACTTC. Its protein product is CASSRDVKETQYF.

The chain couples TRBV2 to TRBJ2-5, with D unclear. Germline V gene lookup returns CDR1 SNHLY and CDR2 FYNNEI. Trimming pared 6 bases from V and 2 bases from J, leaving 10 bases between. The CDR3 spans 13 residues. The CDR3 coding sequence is TGTGCCAGCAGAAGGGCGTTTCAAGAGACCCAGTACTTC. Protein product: CASRRAFQETQYF.

In nucleotides, the CDR3 is TGCGCCAGCAGCCGTGGATTACCGGGACTTACAGATACGCAGTATTTT. The encoded protein is CASSRGLPGLTDTQYF. This chain uses TRBV4-1 with TRBJ2-3, with a weak D call TRBD2 (6 bases). Germline V gene data show CDR1 as MGHRA and CDR2 as YSYEKL. V was trimmed by 4 bases and J by 3 bases, leaving 17 bases between them. CDR3 length: 16 amino acids.

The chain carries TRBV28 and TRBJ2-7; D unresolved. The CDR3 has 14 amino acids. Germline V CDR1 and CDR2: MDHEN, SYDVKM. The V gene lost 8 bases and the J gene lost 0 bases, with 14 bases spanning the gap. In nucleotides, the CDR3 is TGTGCCAGCGCCGAGACACTGCTCTCCTACGAGCAGTACTTC. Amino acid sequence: CASAETLLSYEQYF.

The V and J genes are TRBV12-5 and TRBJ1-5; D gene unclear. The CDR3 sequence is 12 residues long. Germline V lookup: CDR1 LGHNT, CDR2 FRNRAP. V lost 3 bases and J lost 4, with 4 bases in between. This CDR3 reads CASGFSNQPQHF. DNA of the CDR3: TGTGCTAGTGGTTTTTCGAATCAGCCCCAGCATTTT.

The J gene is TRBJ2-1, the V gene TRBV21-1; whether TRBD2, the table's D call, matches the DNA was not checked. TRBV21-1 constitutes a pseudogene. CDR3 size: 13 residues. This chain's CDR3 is CARARGGQDEQFF. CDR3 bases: TGTGCCAGGGCGCGGGGGGGCCAGGATGAGCAGTTCTTC.

CDR3 protein: CASSQVTLFYEQYF. The CDR3 DNA reads as TGTGCCAGCAGCCAAGTCACCCTTTTCTACGAGCAGTACTTC. The chain carries TRBV4-2 and TRBJ2-7; D gene uncertain. Germline lookup yields CDR1 LGHNA and CDR2 YNFKEQ. V lost 1 base to trimming and J lost 3 bases, with 10 bases between them. This CDR3 is built from 14 residues.

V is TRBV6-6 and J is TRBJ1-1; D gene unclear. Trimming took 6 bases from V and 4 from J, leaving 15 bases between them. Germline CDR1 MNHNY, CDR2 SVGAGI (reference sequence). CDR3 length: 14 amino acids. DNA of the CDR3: TGTGCCAGCAGCCTACCCCCGGGAGCCACTGAAGCTTTCTTT. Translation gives CASSLPPGATEAFF.

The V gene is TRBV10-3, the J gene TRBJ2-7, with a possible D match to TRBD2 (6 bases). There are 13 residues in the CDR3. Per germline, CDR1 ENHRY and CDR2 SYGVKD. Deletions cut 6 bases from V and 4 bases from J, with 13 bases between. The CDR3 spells CAIRRDFGYEQYF. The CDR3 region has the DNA TGTGCCATCAGGAGGGACTTTGGTTACGAGCAGTACTTC.

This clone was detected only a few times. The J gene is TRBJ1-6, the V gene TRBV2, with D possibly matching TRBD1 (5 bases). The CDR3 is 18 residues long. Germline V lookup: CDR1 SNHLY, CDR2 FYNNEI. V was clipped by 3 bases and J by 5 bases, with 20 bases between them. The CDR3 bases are TGTGCCAGCAGTGAGAGAGCAATATTCGGGGGAGATAATTCACCCCTCCACTTT. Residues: CASSERAIFGGDNSPLHF. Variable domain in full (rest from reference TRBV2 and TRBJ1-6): EPEVTQTPSHQVTQMGQEVILRCVPISNHLYFYWYRQILGQKVEFLVSFYNNEISEKSEIFDDQFSVERPDGSNFTLKIRSTKLEDSAMYFCASSERAIFGGDNSPLHFGNGTRLTVT.

The CDR3 loop reads CASSEISGGNTEAFF. CDR3 sequence (DNA): TGTGCCAGCAGTGAAATTTCCGGAGGGAACACTGAAGCTTTCTTT. The rearrangement links TRBV6-1 to TRBJ1-1; D gene ambiguous. CDR1 and CDR2 (germline): MNHNS, SASEGT. Between the trimmed V and J ends, which lost 2 bases and 1 base, there was a span of 11 bases. CDR3 length: 15 residues.

This chain's CDR3 is CASSLVPVGQTNTGELFF. The CDR3 DNA is TGTGCCAGCAGCTTAGTCCCCGTTGGACAGACGAACACCGGGGAGCTGTTTTTT. The rearrangement joins TRBV7-2 to TRBJ2-2; TRBD1 might be the D (6 bases). Trimming pared 1 base from V and 0 bases from J, leaving 15 bases between. This CDR3 spans 18 amino acids. CDR1 is SGHTA, CDR2 FQGNSA, per germline.

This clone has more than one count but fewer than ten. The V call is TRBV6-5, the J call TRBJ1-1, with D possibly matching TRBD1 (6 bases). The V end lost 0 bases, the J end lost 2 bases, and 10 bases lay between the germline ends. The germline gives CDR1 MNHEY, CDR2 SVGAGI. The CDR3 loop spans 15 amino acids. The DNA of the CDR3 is TGTGCCAGCAGTTACTCACGGGACATAAACACTGAAGCTTTCTTT. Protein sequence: CASSYSRDINTEAFF.